This T cell receptor (beta chain) appears in the sequencing data of a study of cytomegalovirus exposure and HLA in healthy donors. PCR involved 60 Vbeta and 13 Jbeta primers. Assay used: immunoSEQ multiplex PCR; TCRdb lists only in-frame clones, some missing. The sample records more than 90,000 clones, 55% to 80% being singletons. Each of the donors was a healthy bone marrow donor. Study conclusions and caveats: A list of 150 to 200 TCR beta chains associated with cytomegalovirus was given.

The V end lost 6 bases, the J end lost 2 bases, and 11 bases lay between the germline ends. This CDR3 spans 14 amino acids. Germline CDR1 is MNHEY and CDR2 is SVGAGI. This clone was seen once. Its specificity is not known. Sample: PBMCs. This receptor was identified in a woman between 25 and 40 years old in good health and CMV-seronegative. The chain carries TRBV6-5 and TRBJ1-5; perhaps TRBD1 as D (6 bases). The CDR3: CASSEHRGNQPQHF. The CDR3, as DNA: TGTGCCAGCAGCGAGCACAGGGGCAATCAGCCCCAGCATTTT.